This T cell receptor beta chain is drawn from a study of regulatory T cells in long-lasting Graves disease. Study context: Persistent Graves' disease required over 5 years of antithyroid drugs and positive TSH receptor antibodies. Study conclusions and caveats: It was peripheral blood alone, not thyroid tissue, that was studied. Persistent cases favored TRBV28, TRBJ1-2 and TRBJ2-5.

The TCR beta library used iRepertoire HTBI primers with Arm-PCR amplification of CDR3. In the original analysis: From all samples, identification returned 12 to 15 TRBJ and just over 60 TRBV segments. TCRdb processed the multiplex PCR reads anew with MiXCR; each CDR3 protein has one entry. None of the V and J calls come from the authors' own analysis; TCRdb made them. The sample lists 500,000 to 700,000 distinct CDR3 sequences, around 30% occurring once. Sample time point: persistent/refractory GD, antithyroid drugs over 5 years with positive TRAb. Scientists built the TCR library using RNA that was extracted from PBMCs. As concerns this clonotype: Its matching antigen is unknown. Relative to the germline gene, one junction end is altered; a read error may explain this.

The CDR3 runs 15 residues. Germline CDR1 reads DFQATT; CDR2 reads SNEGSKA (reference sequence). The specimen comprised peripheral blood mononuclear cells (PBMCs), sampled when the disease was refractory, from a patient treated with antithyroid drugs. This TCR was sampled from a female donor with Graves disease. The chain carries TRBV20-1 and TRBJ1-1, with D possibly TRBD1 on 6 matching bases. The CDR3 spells CSARGLTGWNSEAFF. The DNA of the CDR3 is TGCAGTGCTAGAGGACTAACAGGGTGGAACTCTGAAGCTTTCTTT.